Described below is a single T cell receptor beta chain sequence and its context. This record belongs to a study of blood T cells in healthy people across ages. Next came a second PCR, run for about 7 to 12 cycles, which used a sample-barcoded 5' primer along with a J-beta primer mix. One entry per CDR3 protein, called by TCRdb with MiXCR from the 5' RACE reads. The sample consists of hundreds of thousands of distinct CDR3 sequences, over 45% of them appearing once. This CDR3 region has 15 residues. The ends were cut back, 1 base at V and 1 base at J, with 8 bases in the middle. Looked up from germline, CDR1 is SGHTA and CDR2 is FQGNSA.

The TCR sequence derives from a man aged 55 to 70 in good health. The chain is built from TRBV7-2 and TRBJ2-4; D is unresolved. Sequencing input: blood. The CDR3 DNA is TGTGCCAGCAGCTTAGAACGGATGGCCAAAAACATTCAGTACTTC. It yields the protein CASSLERMAKNIQYF.